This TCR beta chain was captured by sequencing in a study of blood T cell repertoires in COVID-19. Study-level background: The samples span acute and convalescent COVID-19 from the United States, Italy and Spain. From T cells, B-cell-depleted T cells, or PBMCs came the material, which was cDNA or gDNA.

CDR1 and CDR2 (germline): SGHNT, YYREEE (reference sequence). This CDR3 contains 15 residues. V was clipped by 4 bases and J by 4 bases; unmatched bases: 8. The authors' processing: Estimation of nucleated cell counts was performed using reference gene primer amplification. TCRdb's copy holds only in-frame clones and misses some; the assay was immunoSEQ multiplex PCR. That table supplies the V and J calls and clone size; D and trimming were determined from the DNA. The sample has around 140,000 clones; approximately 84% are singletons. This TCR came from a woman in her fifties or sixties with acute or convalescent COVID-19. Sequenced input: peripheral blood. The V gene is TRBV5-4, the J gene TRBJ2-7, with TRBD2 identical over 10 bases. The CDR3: CASSRSSSGSYEQYF. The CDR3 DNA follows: TGTGCCAGCAGCCGATCATCTAGCGGGAGTTACGAGCAGTACTTC.